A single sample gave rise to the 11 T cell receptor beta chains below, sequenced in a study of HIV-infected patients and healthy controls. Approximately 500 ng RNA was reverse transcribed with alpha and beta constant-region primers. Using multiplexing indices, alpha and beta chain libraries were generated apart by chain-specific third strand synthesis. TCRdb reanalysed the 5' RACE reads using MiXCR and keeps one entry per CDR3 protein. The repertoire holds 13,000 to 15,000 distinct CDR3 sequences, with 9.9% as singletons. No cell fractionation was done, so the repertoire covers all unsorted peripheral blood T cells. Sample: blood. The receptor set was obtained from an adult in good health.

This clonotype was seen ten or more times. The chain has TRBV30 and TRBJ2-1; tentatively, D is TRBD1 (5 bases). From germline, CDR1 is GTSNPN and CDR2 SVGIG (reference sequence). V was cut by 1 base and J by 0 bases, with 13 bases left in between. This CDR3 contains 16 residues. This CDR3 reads CAWSEKGMSSYNEQFF. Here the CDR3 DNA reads TGTGCCTGGAGTGAAAAGGGGATGAGCTCCTACAATGAGCAGTTCTTC.

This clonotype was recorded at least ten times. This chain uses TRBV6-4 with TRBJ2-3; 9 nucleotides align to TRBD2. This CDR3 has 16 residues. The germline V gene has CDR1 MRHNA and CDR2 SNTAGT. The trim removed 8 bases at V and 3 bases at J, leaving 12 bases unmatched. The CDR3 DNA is TGTGCCAGCTCCCCTCGAGCGGGGGGTGGAACAGATACGCAGTATTTT. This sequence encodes CASSPRAGGGTDTQYF.

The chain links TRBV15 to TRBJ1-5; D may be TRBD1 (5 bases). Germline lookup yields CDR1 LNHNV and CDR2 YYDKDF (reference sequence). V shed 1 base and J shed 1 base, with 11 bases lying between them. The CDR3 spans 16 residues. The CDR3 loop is CATSRGGTGSNQPQHF. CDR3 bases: TGTGCCACCAGCAGAGGCGGGACGGGGAGCAATCAGCCCCAGCATTTT.

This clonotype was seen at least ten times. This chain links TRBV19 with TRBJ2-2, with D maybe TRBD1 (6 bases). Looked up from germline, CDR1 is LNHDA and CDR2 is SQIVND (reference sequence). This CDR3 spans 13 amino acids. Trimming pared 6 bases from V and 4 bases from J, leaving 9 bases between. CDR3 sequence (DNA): TGTGCCAGTAGAAACAGGGCCACCGGGGAGCTGTTTTTT. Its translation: CASRNRATGELFF.

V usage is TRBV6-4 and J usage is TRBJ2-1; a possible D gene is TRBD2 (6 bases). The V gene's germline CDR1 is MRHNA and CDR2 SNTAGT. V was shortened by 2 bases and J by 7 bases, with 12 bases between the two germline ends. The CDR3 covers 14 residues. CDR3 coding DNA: TGTGCCAGCAGTGACGGGGGAGGAGGAAATGAGCAGTTCTTC. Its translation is CASSDGGGGNEQFF.

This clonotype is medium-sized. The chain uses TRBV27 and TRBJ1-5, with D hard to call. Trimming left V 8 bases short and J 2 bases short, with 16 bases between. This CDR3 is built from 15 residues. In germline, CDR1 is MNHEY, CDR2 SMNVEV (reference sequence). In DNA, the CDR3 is TGTGCCAGCGCCCGACGGGCGGCGCGCAATCAGCCCCAGCATTTT. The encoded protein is CASARRAARNQPQHF.

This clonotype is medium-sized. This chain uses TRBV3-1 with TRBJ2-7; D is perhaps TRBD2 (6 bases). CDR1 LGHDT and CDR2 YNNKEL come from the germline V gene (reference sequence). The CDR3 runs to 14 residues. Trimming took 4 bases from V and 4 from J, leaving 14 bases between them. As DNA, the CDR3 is TGTGCCAGCAGCCGGGTGACGGGAGCTTACGAGCAGTACTTC. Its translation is CASSRVTGAYEQYF.

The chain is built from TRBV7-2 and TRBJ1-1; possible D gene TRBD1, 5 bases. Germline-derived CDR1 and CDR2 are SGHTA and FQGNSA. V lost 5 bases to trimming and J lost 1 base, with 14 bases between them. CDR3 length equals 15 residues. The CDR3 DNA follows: TGTGCCAGCAGCAACGCGCCAGGGAGGAACACTGAAGCTTTCTTT. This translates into CASSNAPGRNTEAFF. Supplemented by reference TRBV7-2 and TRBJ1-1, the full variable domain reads GAGVSQSPSNKVTEKGKDVELRCDPISGHTALYWYRQSLGQGLEFLIYFQGNSAPDKSGLPSDRFSAERTGGSVSTLTIQRTQQEDSAVYLCASSNAPGRNTEAFFGQGTRLTVV.

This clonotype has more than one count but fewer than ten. CDR3 bases: TGTGCCAGCAGCCAAAGTACTAGCGGGGAGCAGTTCTTC. This gives the protein CASSQSTSGEQFF. The rearrangement uses TRBV3-1 and TRBJ2-1, with 9 nucleotides matching TRBD2. V lost 2 bases, J lost 10 bases, and 3 bases stayed unmatched. The germline V gene encodes CDR1 LGHDT and CDR2 YNNKEL (reference sequence). The CDR3 totals 13 residues.

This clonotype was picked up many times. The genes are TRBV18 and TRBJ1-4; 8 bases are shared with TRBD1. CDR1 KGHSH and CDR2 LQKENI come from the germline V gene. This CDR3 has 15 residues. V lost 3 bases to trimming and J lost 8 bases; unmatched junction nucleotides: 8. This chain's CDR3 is CASSPRRQGREKLFF. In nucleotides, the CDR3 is TGTGCCAGCTCACCGAGAAGACAGGGGAGAGAAAAACTGTTTTTT.

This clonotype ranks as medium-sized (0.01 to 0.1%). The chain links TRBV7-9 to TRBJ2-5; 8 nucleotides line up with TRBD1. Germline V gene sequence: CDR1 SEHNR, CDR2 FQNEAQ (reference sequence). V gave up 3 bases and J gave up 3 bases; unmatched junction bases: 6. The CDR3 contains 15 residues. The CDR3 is CASSFPSTGEETQYF. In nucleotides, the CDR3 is TGTGCCAGCAGCTTTCCATCGACAGGGGAAGAGACCCAGTACTTC.